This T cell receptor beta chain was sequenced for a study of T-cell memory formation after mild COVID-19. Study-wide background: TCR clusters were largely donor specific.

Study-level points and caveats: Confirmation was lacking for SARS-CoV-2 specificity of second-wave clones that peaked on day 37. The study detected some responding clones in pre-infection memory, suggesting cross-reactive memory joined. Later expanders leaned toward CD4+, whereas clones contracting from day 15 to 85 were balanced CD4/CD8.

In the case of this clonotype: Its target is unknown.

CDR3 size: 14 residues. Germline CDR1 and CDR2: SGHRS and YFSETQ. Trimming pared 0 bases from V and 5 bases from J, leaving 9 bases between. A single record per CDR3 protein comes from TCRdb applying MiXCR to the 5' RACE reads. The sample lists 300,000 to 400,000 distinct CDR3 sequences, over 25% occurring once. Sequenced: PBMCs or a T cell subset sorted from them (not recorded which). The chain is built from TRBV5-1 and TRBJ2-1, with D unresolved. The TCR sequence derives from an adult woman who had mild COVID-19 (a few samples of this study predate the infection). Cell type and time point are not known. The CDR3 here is CASSLAFSDNEQFF. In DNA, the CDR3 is TGCGCCAGCAGCTTGGCCTTCAGTGACAATGAGCAGTTCTTC.